This T cell receptor beta chain is from a study of blood T cell repertoires in COVID-19. At the level of the study: Acute and convalescent COVID-19 specimens originated in the United States, Italy and Spain.

Assay: immunoSEQ multiplex PCR; the TCRdb copy retains only in-frame clones and omits some. Of tens of thousands of clones listed, 75% to 85% are singletons. Germline lookup yields CDR1 KGHSH and CDR2 LQKENI. Trimming shortened V by 3 bases and J by 0 bases, and 6 bases separated the two germline ends. The CDR3 consists of 13 residues. The clonotype comes from a woman older than 75 with acute or convalescent COVID-19. The chain carries TRBV18 and TRBJ2-7; the D is unclear. Sequencing was done on a sample of peripheral blood. This CDR3 is CASSPESSYEQYF. The CDR3 nucleotides read TGTGCCAGCTCACCGGAGAGCTCCTACGAGCAGTACTTC. Full variable domain (rest looked up from reference TRBV18 and TRBJ2-7): NAGVMQNPRHLVRRRGQEARLRCSPMKGHSHVYWYRQLPEEGLKFMVYLQKENIIDESGMPKERFSAEFPKEGPSILRIQQVVRGDSAAYFCASSPESSYEQYFGPGTRLTVT.